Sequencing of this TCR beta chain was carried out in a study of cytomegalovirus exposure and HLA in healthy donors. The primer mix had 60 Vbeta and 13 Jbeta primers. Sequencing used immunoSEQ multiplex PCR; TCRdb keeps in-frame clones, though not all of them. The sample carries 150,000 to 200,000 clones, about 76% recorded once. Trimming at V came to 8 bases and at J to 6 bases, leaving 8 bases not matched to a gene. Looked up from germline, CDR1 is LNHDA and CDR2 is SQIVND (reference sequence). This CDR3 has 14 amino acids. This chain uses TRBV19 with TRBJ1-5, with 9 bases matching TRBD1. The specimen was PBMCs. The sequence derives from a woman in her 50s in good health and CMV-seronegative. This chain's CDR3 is CASGGTGRSQPQHF. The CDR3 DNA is TGTGCCAGTGGCGGGACAGGGAGATCTCAGCCCCAGCATTTT.